This T cell receptor beta chain was captured by sequencing in a study of blood T cell repertoires in COVID-19. V dropped 0 bases and J dropped 7 bases, with 7 bases sitting between them. This CDR3 has 12 amino acids. Germline CDR1 reads SGHRS; CDR2 reads YFSETQ. Clones were sequenced by immunoSEQ multiplex PCR, and TCRdb holds only the in-frame ones, with some missing. This sample has about 39,000 clones, with about 89% found just once. Sequences were obtained from peripheral blood. The chain joins TRBV5-1 to TRBJ1-2; unclear D gene. This receptor was identified in a man aged 45-65 years with active or convalescent COVID-19. The CDR3 sequence is CASSLDSVGYTF. The DNA of the CDR3 is TGCGCCAGCAGCTTGGACAGTGTTGGCTACACCTTC. Looking up the rest from reference TRBV5-1 and TRBJ1-2 gives the full variable domain: KAGVTQTPRYLIKTRGQQVTLSCSPISGHRSVSWYQQTPGQGLQFLFEYFSETQRNKGNFPGRFSGRQFSNSRSEMNVSTLELGDSALYLCASSLDSVGYTFGSGTRLTVV.